This T cell receptor (beta chain) was retrieved from a study of T cell changes during pregnancy in multiple sclerosis. The CDR3 runs 14 residues. Between the trimmed V and J ends, which lost 2 bases and 5 bases, there was a span of 12 bases. The germline CDR1 and CDR2 sequences are SNHLY and FYNNEI. Method: immunoSEQ multiplex PCR; TCRdb's copy keeps in-frame clones and lacks some. The sample records around 75,000 clones, 90% to 95% being singletons. The V gene is TRBV2, the J gene TRBJ1-1; D not resolved. The clonotype originates from a female donor in good health, enrolled as a control in a pregnancy study. Source: CD4+ T cells from peripheral blood mononuclear cells, taken in the third trimester of pregnancy. Here the CDR3 reads CASSEPPLPTEAFF. CDR3 nucleotide sequence: TGTGCCAGCAGTGAACCCCCACTCCCGACTGAAGCTTTCTTT.